This T cell receptor (beta chain) was profiled in a study of cytomegalovirus exposure and HLA in healthy donors. It was with 60 Vbeta and 13 Jbeta primers that the PCR ran. TCRdb's copy holds only in-frame clones and misses some; the assay was immunoSEQ multiplex PCR. This sample has 110,000 or so clones, with just under 70% found just once. Study-wide results and limits: Certain indistinguishable V segments, among them TRBV6-2 and TRBV6-3, were excluded. Data from an earlier analysis indicated that most TCR beta V segments were productive either about 87% or about 30% of the time. The authors considered a cluster of highly shared sequence variants likely to be a sequencing artifact.

V lost 6 bases and J lost 7; bases outside the gene matches: 9. The CDR3 totals 15 residues. Germline values: CDR1 SNHLY, CDR2 FYNNEI. There are a few counts of this clone. Its antigen remains unidentified. Sequencing used PBMCs. The rearrangement links TRBV2 to TRBJ1-6; 7 nucleotides match TRBD1. This TCR came from a woman between 65 and 79 years old in good health and CMV-seropositive. CDR3 sequence: CASRIGTVGNSPLHF. CDR3 nucleotides: TGTGCCAGCAGGATAGGGACAGTAGGGAATTCACCCCTCCACTTT.